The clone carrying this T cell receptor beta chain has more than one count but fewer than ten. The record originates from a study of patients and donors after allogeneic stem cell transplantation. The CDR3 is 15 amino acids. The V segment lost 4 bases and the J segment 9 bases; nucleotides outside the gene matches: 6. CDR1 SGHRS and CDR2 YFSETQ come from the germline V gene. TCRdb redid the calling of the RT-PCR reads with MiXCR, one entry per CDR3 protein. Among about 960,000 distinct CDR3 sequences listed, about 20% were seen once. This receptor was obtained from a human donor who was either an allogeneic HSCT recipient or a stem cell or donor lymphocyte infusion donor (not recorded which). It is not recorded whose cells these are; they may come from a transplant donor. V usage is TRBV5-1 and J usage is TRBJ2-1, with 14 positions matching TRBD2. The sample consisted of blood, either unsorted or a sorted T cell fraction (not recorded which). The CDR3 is CASSVGLAGVVEQFF. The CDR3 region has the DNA TGCGCCAGCAGCGTGGGACTAGCGGGAGTTGTTGAGCAGTTCTTC.